The sequence of this T cell receptor beta chain was determined in a study of radiotherapy plus CTLA-4 blockade in lung cancer. At the level of the study: Patients showed objective responses in under 20% of cases and disease control in under 40%.

After removal of 1 base from V and 5 bases from J, the junction contained 5 bases not matched to a gene. The CDR3 has 16 amino acids. From germline, CDR1 is KGHSH and CDR2 LQKENI. The protocol was immunoSEQ multiplex PCR, while the TCRdb copy is restricted to in-frame clones and leaves out a portion. The table includes more than 90,000 clones, 65% to 85% detected once. Study results and caveats: The authors reported that early blood T cell clone dynamics, with interferon-beta, best predicted response. Clones of tumor-derived TCRs expanded in blood after radiotherapy plus ipilimumab.

In the case of this clone: The antigen remains unidentified.

The sequencing used peripheral blood, collected from a patient treated with radiotherapy plus ipilimumab. This receptor was identified in a human donor with non-small cell lung cancer who had a partial response to radiotherapy plus ipilimumab. The chain links TRBV18 to TRBJ2-2; TRBD1 agrees at 9 bases. The CDR3 DNA reads as TGTGCCAGCTCACCACGAGGGACAGGGAGTACCGGGGAGCTGTTTTTT. Translation: CASSPRGTGSTGELFF. The complete variable domain, with remaining parts taken from reference TRBV18 and TRBJ2-2, reads NAGVMQNPRHLVRRRGQEARLRCSPMKGHSHVYWYRQLPEEGLKFMVYLQKENIIDESGMPKERFSAEFPKEGPSILRIQQVVRGDSAAYFCASSPRGTGSTGELFFGEGSRLTVL.